A single TCR beta chain is shown here with its context. The antigen is unknown. This sample is part of a study of cytomegalovirus exposure and HLA in healthy donors. On the study more broadly: Among the 398 genotyped donors, about 81% were placed in the Caucasian-associated ancestry cluster.

Germline CDR1 and CDR2: MNHEY and SVGAGI. V was clipped by 5 bases and J by 7 bases; unmatched bases: 11. This CDR3 is 15 amino acids long. General study findings and limits: In a later analysis, the majority of CMV-associated beta chains seemingly showed HLA restriction. In vitro data verified a few CMV-associated chains as specific for CMV antigens.

The PCR employed 60 Vbeta primers together with 13 Jbeta primers. Assay used: immunoSEQ multiplex PCR; TCRdb lists only in-frame clones, some missing. The table has 110,000 or so clones, 70% to 85% seen once; the top ten hold under 14%. The source of this sequence is a woman in her forties or fifties in good health and CMV-seropositive. V is TRBV6-5 and J is TRBJ1-5; TRBD1 agrees at 7 bases. Sequencing was done on a sample of PBMCs. The CDR3 bases are TGTGCCAGCAGTCGCTACTCCGACAGGGACCAGCCCCAGCATTTT. This translates into CASSRYSDRDQPQHF.